Listed below are T cell receptor beta chains from one sample, sequenced in a study of blood T cell repertoires in COVID-19. Using immunoSEQ multiplex PCR, the repertoire was profiled, and TCRdb retains in-frame clones only, with some absent. Of roughly 100,000 clones listed, roughly 90% are singletons. The sample consisted of peripheral blood. These receptor sequences come from a woman in her forties or fifties with COVID-19, enrolled during active disease. CDR3s include the opening cysteine and the closing phenylalanine or tryptophan. The D gene is left open where the match is weak. Where a row states a size, it is once, few, many or the class of an expanded clone; other rows omit it.

J: TRBJ1-2
V: TRBV6-4
size: once
D: NA
CDR3: CASSDSGGNGYTF
DNA: TGTGCCAGCAGTGACTCCGGCGGGAATGGCTACACCTTC

J: TRBJ1-1
V: TRBV6-5
size: NA
D: NA
CDR3: CASGWGDTEAFF
DNA: TGTGCCAGCGGCTGGGGGGACACTGAAGCTTTCTTT

J: TRBJ1-4
V: TRBV7-2
size: NA
D: NA
CDR3: CASSPPRNRRGEKLFF
DNA: TGTGCCAGCAGCCCCCCCCGGAACCGAAGGGGTGAAAAACTGTTTTTT

J: TRBJ1-2
V: TRBV5-6
size: NA
D: NA
CDR3: CASSLVQGEGYTF
DNA: TGTGCCAGCAGCTTGGTACAGGGAGAGGGCTACACCTTC

J: TRBJ2-3
V: TRBV6-4
size: NA
D: NA
CDR3: CASSDRGISDTQYF
DNA: TGTGCCAGCAGTGATCGGGGGATCTCCGATACGCAGTATTTT

J: TRBJ1-2
V: TRBV12-5
size: NA
D: TRBD1
CDR3: CASGLDQGVHYGYTF
DNA: TGTGCTAGTGGTTTGGATCAGGGGGTTCATTATGGCTACACCTTC

J: TRBJ2-2
V: TRBV6-5
size: NA
D: NA
CDR3: CASSPTGIGELFF
DNA: TGTGCCAGCAGTCCCACAGGGATCGGGGAGCTGTTTTTT

J: TRBJ2-6
V: TRBV19
size: NA
D: NA
CDR3: CASRMDSLSGANVLTF
DNA: TGTGCCAGTAGGATGGACAGCCTCTCTGGGGCCAACGTCCTGACTTTC

J: TRBJ2-5
V: TRBV5-4
size: NA
D: NA
CDR3: CASTRDIVTQETQYF
DNA: TGTGCCAGCACCCGGGACATCGTGACCCAAGAGACCCAGTACTTC

J: TRBJ1-5
V: TRBV27
size: NA
D: TRBD1
CDR3: CASSDRGLQPQHF
DNA: TGTGCCAGCAGTGACAGGGGGCTTCAGCCCCAGCATTTT

J: TRBJ2-7
V: TRBV18
size: NA
D: NA
CDR3: CASSPRQGGQYEQYF
DNA: TGTGCCAGCTCACCACGGCAGGGAGGTCAATACGAGCAGTACTTC

J: TRBJ2-1
V: TRBV28
size: NA
D: NA
CDR3: CASSFRRGPRYNEQFF
DNA: TGTGCCAGCAGTTTTCGGCGGGGGCCCCGCTACAATGAGCAGTTCTTC

J: TRBJ1-2
V: TRBV28
size: NA
D: NA
CDR3: CATATANYGYTF
DNA: TGTGCCACCGCGACAGCTAACTATGGCTACACCTTC

J: TRBJ2-2
V: TRBV27
size: many
D: NA
CDR3: CASFHSNRIIPGELFF
DNA: TGTGCCAGCTTCCATTCGAACAGGATAATCCCCGGGGAGCTGTTTTTT

J: TRBJ2-7
V: TRBV11-2
size: NA
D: NA
CDR3: CASSLERGPSYEQYF
DNA: TGTGCCAGCAGCTTAGAACGCGGTCCCTCCTACGAGCAGTACTTC

J: TRBJ1-2
V: TRBV19
size: once
D: NA
CDR3: CASLEGRGWYGYTF
DNA: TGTGCCAGTTTGGAGGGGCGAGGTTGGTATGGCTACACCTTC

J: TRBJ1-6
V: TRBV6-5
size: NA
D: NA
CDR3: CASSPRTDSPLHF
DNA: TGTGCCAGCAGTCCCCGGACAGATTCACCCCTCCACTTT

J: TRBJ1-2
V: TRBV27
size: NA
D: TRBD1
CDR3: CASSKDRADFSNYGYTF
DNA: TGTGCCAGCAGTAAAGACAGGGCGGACTTCTCTAACTATGGCTACACCTTC

J: TRBJ1-1
V: TRBV19
size: NA
D: TRBD1
CDR3: CASTLSQGAEAFF
DNA: TGTGCCAGTACCCTATCTCAGGGGGCTGAAGCTTTCTTT

J: TRBJ1-5
V: TRBV5-5
size: NA
D: NA
CDR3: CASSLEGVSQPQHF
DNA: TGTGCCAGCAGCTTGGAGGGGGTTAGTCAGCCCCAGCATTTT

J: TRBJ2-2
V: TRBV6-6
size: NA
D: TRBD2
CDR3: CASIYDTGLAGGRGTGELFF
DNA: TGTGCCAGCATCTACGATACTGGACTAGCGGGGGGGCGTGGCACCGGGGAGCTGTTTTTT

J: TRBJ2-7
V: TRBV9
size: NA
D: TRBD1
CDR3: CASSVGTGMAYEQYF
DNA: TGTGCCAGCAGCGTAGGGACAGGGATGGCCTACGAGCAGTACTTC

J: TRBJ1-1
V: TRBV6-6
size: NA
D: NA
CDR3: CASSYSIRRVNTEAFF
DNA: TGTGCCAGCAGTTACTCGATAAGGAGGGTGAACACTGAAGCTTTCTTT

J: TRBJ2-7
V: TRBV15
size: NA
D: TRBD1
CDR3: CATSRRDRAEQYF
DNA: TGTGCCACCAGCAGGCGGGACAGGGCCGAGCAGTACTTC

J: TRBJ1-1
V: TRBV2
size: NA
D: TRBD1
CDR3: CASMEMDRAALNTEAFF
DNA: TGTGCCAGCATGGAAATGGACAGGGCCGCCCTGAACACTGAAGCTTTCTTT

J: TRBJ2-7
V: TRBV5-1
size: NA
D: NA
CDR3: CASSLGAGDEQYF
DNA: TGCGCCAGCAGCTTGGGGGCAGGGGACGAGCAGTACTTC

J: TRBJ2-1
V: TRBV13
size: NA
D: TRBD2
CDR3: CASSPGTSSYNEQFF
DNA: TGTGCCAGCAGCCCTGGGACTAGCTCCTACAATGAGCAGTTCTTC

J: TRBJ1-2
V: TRBV7-8
size: NA
D: TRBD1
CDR3: CASSYRRTDRENGYTF
DNA: TGTGCCAGCAGCTACAGACGGACCGACAGGGAGAATGGCTACACCTTC

J: TRBJ1-2
V: TRBV21-1
size: NA
D: NA
CDR3: CASSKAGQALNYGYTF
DNA: TGTGCCAGCAGCAAAGCGGGACAGGCTCTTAACTATGGCTACACCTTC

J: TRBJ2-3
V: TRBV19
size: once
D: TRBD2
CDR3: CASSISAGGSDTQYF
DNA: TGTGCCAGTAGTATCTCAGCGGGGGGATCAGATACGCAGTATTTT

J: TRBJ2-5
V: TRBV13
size: NA
D: TRBD2
CDR3: CASSLKWPGGRETQYF
DNA: TGTGCCAGCAGCTTAAAGTGGCCGGGGGGGCGAGAGACCCAGTACTTC

J: TRBJ1-2
V: TRBV7-2
size: NA
D: NA
CDR3: CASSLRRGFDGYTF
DNA: TGTGCCAGCAGCCTCCGGCGGGGTTTCGATGGCTACACCTTC

J: TRBJ2-1
V: TRBV28
size: NA
D: NA
CDR3: CASSPDGKLEQFF
DNA: TGTGCCAGCAGCCCGGACGGGAAATTGGAGCAGTTCTTC

J: TRBJ1-2
V: TRBV30
size: NA
D: NA
CDR3: CAWSGLLRTPNYGYTF
DNA: TGTGCCTGGAGTGGACTACTTAGGACGCCTAACTATGGCTACACCTTC

J: TRBJ1-1
V: TRBV5-1
size: NA
D: NA
CDR3: CASSWTATTEAFF
DNA: TGCGCCAGCAGCTGGACAGCTACTACTGAAGCTTTCTTT

J: TRBJ2-2
V: TRBV19
size: NA
D: TRBD1
CDR3: CASRGTGGSGELFF
DNA: TGTGCCAGTAGAGGGACAGGAGGGTCCGGGGAGCTGTTTTTT